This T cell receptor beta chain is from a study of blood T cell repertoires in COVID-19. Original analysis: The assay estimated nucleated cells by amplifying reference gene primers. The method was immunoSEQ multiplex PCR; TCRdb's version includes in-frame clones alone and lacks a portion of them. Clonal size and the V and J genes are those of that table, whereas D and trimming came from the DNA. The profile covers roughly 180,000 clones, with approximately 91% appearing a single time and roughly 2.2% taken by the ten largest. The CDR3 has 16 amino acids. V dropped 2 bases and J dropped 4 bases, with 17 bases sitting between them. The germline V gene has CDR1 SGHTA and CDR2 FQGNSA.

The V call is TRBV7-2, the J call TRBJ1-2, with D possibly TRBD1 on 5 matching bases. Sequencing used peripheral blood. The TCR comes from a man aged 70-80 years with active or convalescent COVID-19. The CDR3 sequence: CASSLPAGLGGYGYTF. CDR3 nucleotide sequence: TGTGCCAGCAGCTTACCCGCGGGGCTGGGCGGCTATGGCTACACCTTC. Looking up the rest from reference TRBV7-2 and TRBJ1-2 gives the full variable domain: GAGVSQSPSNKVTEKGKDVELRCDPISGHTALYWYRQSLGQGLEFLIYFQGNSAPDKSGLPSDRFSAERTGGSVSTLTIQRTQQEDSAVYLCASSLPAGLGGYGYTFGSGTRLTVV.